These T cell receptor beta chains were read from a single sample in a study of blood T cell repertoires in COVID-19. Sequencing was performed with immunoSEQ multiplex PCR; in TCRdb, only in-frame clones are kept and a portion is missing. The sample includes 150,000 to 200,000 clones, 84% of them seen just once. The sample consisted of PBMCs or T cells enriched from blood (not recorded which). These TCRs come from a woman aged 25 to 39 who had been exposed to COVID-19. Each CDR3 is given with its conserved first and last residue. Fields, in order: V gene, D gene, J gene, CDR3 protein, CDR3 DNA. A D gene is named only where the DNA matches it firmly.

V: TRBV15
D: .
J: TRBJ1-4
CDR3: CATSRGGTTNEKLFF
DNA: TGTGCCACCAGCAGGGGGGGTACAACTAATGAAAAACTGTTTTTT

V: TRBV5-1
D: .
J: TRBJ1-6
CDR3: CASSLGQSNSPLHF
DNA: TGCGCCAGCAGCTTGGGACAGTCTAATTCACCCCTCCACTTT

V: TRBV7-9
D: .
J: TRBJ1-1
CDR3: CASRTTSNTEAFF
DNA: TGTGCCAGCAGGACAACCTCGAACACTGAAGCTTTCTTT

V: TRBV6-1
D: .
J: TRBJ2-5
CDR3: CASSEVGGSQETQYF
DNA: TGTGCCAGCAGTGAAGTGGGGGGTTCCCAAGAGACCCAGTACTTC

V: TRBV10-3
D: .
J: TRBJ1-5
CDR3: CAISANRESNQPQHF
DNA: TGTGCCATCAGTGCCAACAGGGAAAGCAATCAGCCCCAGCATTTT

V: TRBV7-9
D: TRBD1
J: TRBJ1-2
CDR3: CASSFGRQGVRGYTF
DNA: TGTGCCAGCAGTTTCGGTAGACAGGGGGTGCGTGGCTACACCTTC

V: TRBV6-5
D: .
J: TRBJ1-3
CDR3: CATQSQAGNTIYF
DNA: TGTGCCACACAAAGCCAGGCTGGAAACACCATATATTTT

V: TRBV5-1
D: .
J: TRBJ1-1
CDR3: CASSQLLSAAGTEAFF
DNA: TGCGCCAGCAGCCAATTACTCTCCGCCGCGGGGACTGAAGCTTTCTTT

V: TRBV12-2
D: .
J: TRBJ1-5
CDR3: CASRLARGFANQPQHF
DNA: TGTGCAAGTCGCTTAGCGCGAGGGTTCGCGAATCAGCCCCAGCATTTT

V: TRBV30
D: TRBD1
J: TRBJ2-7
CDR3: CAWEGTGAYEQYF
DNA: TGTGCCTGGGAAGGGACAGGGGCCTACGAGCAGTACTTC

V: TRBV5-1
D: TRBD1
J: TRBJ1-1
CDR3: CASSLEDRGLGAFF
DNA: TGCGCCAGCAGCTTGGAGGACAGGGGGCTAGGTGCTTTCTTT

V: TRBV2
D: TRBD1
J: TRBJ1-2
CDR3: CASSIQGAGYTF
DNA: TGTGCCAGCAGTATACAGGGGGCTGGCTACACCTTC

V: TRBV19
D: TRBD1
J: TRBJ2-7
CDR3: CASSIGTGEVYEQYF
DNA: TGTGCCAGTAGTATTGGGACAGGGGAAGTCTACGAGCAGTACTTC

V: TRBV5-1
D: TRBD2
J: TRBJ2-5
CDR3: CASSLGRTSGELQETQYF
DNA: TGCGCCAGCAGCTTGGGGAGGACTAGCGGGGAGTTACAAGAGACCCAGTACTTC